A single sample is the source of the 26 T cell receptor beta chains below, sequenced in a study of T cells in Graves' hyperthyroidism and ophthalmopathy. TCR beta CDR3 region amplification was performed from RNA transcripts. First-round RT-PCR with HTBI primers amplified the TCR CDR3 region. TCRdb re-called the multiplex PCR reads with MiXCR, one entry per CDR3 protein. Of hundreds of thousands of distinct CDR3 sequences in the sample, around a quarter were seen once. The specimen sequenced was blood. The receptor set was obtained from a woman aged 25 to 45 with Graves' ophthalmopathy.

This sequence joins TRBV20-1 and TRBJ2-7; 9 bases are shared with TRBD1. The V and J ends lost 4 bases and 6 bases, in that order; junction bases with no gene match: 1. CDR1 and CDR2 from the germline V gene are DFQATT and SNEGSKA (reference sequence). This CDR3 region has 11 residues. The DNA for the CDR3 is TGCAGTGCTAACAGGGGGCGCGAGCAGTACTTC. Protein product: CSANRGREQYF.

A few counts support this clonotype. This chain uses TRBV6-5 with TRBJ2-7; the match to TRBD1 covers 9 bases. Germline CDR1 and CDR2: MNHEY and SVGAGI. Trimming took 0 bases from V and 5 from J; bases not matched to a gene: 5. The CDR3 is 15 amino acids. CDR3 residues: CASSYSGTGSNEQYF. The CDR3 DNA reads as TGTGCCAGCAGTTACTCCGGGACAGGGTCCAACGAGCAGTACTTC.

V is TRBV29-1 and J is TRBJ1-5; perhaps TRBD1 as D (6 bases). The V and J ends lost 1 base and 5 bases respectively, with 15 bases between them. Looked up from germline, CDR1 is SQVTM and CDR2 is ANQGSEA. The CDR3 totals 15 residues. As DNA, the CDR3 is TGCAGCGTTGAAGGTGGGGACACAGACCATCAGCCCCAGCATTTT. Translated: CSVEGGDTDHQPQHF. Based on the CDR3 plus reference TRBV29-1 and TRBJ1-5, the full variable domain is SAVISQKPSRDICQRGTSLTIQCQVDSQVTMMFWYRQQPGQSLTLIATANQGSEATYESGFVIDKFPISRPNLTFSTLTVSNMSPEDSSIYLCSVEGGDTDHQPQHFGDGTRLSIL.

The V call is TRBV6-2 or TRBV6-3, the J call TRBJ1-1, with D perhaps TRBD1 (5 bases). The V end lost 5 bases, the J end lost 4 bases, and 17 bases lay between the germline ends. The CDR3 has 15 residues. The V gene's germline CDR1 is MNHEY and CDR2 SVGEGT. The DNA of the CDR3 is TGTGCCAGCAGTCGCTCTCAGGGTTACGGCACTGAAGCTTTCTTT. Translation: CASSRSQGYGTEAFF.

This clonotype was detected a few times. The V call is TRBV12-3 or TRBV12-4, the J call TRBJ1-5; 10 nucleotides line up with TRBD1. This CDR3 comprises 14 residues. Germline trimming cut 7 bases from V and 6 bases from J; bases unmatched to any gene: 6. CDR3 bases: TGTGCCAGCACGGGGACAGGGGTTGGTCAGCCCCAGCATTTT. This sequence encodes CASTGTGVGQPQHF.

This clonotype has only a few counts. The rearrangement links TRBV20-1 to TRBJ2-5; D unclear. This CDR3 is 12 amino acids long. V was pared by 3 bases and J by 2 bases, with 7 bases between. The germline V gene has CDR1 DFQATT and CDR2 SNEGSKA (reference sequence). The CDR3 is CSASWVQETQYF. CDR3 DNA sequence: TGCAGTGCTAGTTGGGTTCAAGAGACCCAGTACTTC.

In its sample, this clonotype was seen many times. V is TRBV7-8 and J is TRBJ1-1, with D possibly being TRBD1 (5 bases). V was pared by 4 bases and J by 0 bases, with 15 bases between. The CDR3 is made up of 16 amino acids. The germline CDR1 and CDR2 sequences are SGHVS and FQNEAQ. The CDR3 spells CASSSPGTKLNTEAFF. CDR3 nucleotide sequence: TGTGCCAGCAGCTCCCCCGGGACGAAGTTGAACACTGAAGCTTTCTTT. The complete variable domain, with remaining parts taken from reference TRBV7-8 and TRBJ1-1, reads GAGVSQSPRYKVAKRGQDVALRCDPISGHVSLFWYQQALGQGPEFLTYFQNEAQLDKSGLPSDRFFAERPEGSVSTLKIQRTQQEDSAVYLCASSSPGTKLNTEAFFGQGTRLTVV.

This clonotype showed up many times. The J gene is TRBJ2-5, the V gene TRBV28; a possible D gene is TRBD2 (5 bases). The CDR3 consists of 14 residues. Between the trimmed V and J ends, which lost 3 bases and 5 bases, there was a span of 13 bases. Per the germline V gene, CDR1 is MDHEN and CDR2 is SYDVKM. As DNA, the CDR3 is TGTGCCAGCAGTTTCCGGGGTAGGGCGGAGACCCAGTACTTC. It translates to CASSFRGRAETQYF.

In this sample, this clonotype turned up many times. V gene TRBV6-5 combines with J gene TRBJ1-1; a possible D gene is TRBD1 (5 bases). Germline CDR1 and CDR2: MNHEY and SVGAGI. V lost 6 bases and J 6 bases, leaving 14 bases between the germline ends. This CDR3 is 13 amino acids long. The CDR3 reads CASSGQGTAEAFF. Written as DNA, the CDR3 is TGTGCCAGCAGCGGCCAGGGTACCGCTGAAGCTTTCTTT.

This clonotype was seen at least ten times. The chain links TRBV6-2 or TRBV6-3 to TRBJ1-5, with no clear D. The CDR3 covers 16 residues. The V gene's germline CDR1 is MNHEY and CDR2 SVGEGT. Trimming stripped 0 bases from V and 3 bases from J, with 12 bases between. The CDR3 coding sequence is TGTGCCAGCAGTTACTCCGGTCCCAGGTTCAATCAGCCCCAGCATTTT. Amino acids: CASSYSGPRFNQPQHF.

This sequence joins TRBV30 and TRBJ1-5; no reliable D call. Germline V gene data show CDR1 as GTSNPN and CDR2 as SVGIG (reference sequence). With 0 bases removed from V and 5 bases from J, the gap between germline ends came to 11 bases. CDR3 size: 14 residues. The CDR3 region is CAWSVSGTDQPQHF. The DNA of the CDR3 is TGTGCCTGGAGTGTATCGGGCACCGATCAGCCCCAGCATTTT.

Regarding this clonotype: The junction and the germline gene differ at one end; a read error may be behind it. The chain uses TRBV6-2 or TRBV6-3 and TRBJ2-7, with a tentative D call TRBD1 (5 bases). The V gene's germline CDR1 is MNHEY and CDR2 SVGEGT. This CDR3 spans 14 amino acids. The DNA of the CDR3 is TGTGCCAGCAGTTACTCGGTCAGGGCCTACGATCAGTACTTC. Residues: CASSYSVRAYDQYF.

The chain is built from TRBV28 and TRBJ2-7; D not resolved. Trimming stripped 11 bases from V and 1 base from J, with 15 bases between. From germline, CDR1 is MDHEN and CDR2 SYDVKM. The CDR3 has 13 residues. Here the CDR3 DNA reads TGTGCCTACAAAAAGGCAGGTTCCTACGAGCAGTACTTC. As protein: CAYKKAGSYEQYF.

This clonotype has a count of ten or more. This chain joins TRBV10-3 and TRBJ1-2, with D tentatively TRBD1 (5 bases). This CDR3 spans 13 amino acids. The ends were cut back, 3 bases at V and 4 bases at J, with 9 bases in the middle. Germline V gives CDR1 ENHRY, CDR2 SYGVKD. The CDR3 region has the DNA TGTGCCATCAGTGAAAGGGGTTTCTATGGCTACACCTTC. It translates to CAISERGFYGYTF.

This clonotype occurred many times. This rearrangement joins TRBV11-2 to TRBJ2-4; D may be TRBD2 (6 bases). CDR1 and CDR2 from the germline V gene are SGHAT and FQNNGV. The germline V and J ends were trimmed by 5 bases and 8 bases, with 25 bases remaining between them. This CDR3 is 17 amino acids long. CDR3 bases: TGTGCCAGCAGCCCCGTTTTTACCGGGACTGAGGGGTACATTCAGTACTTC. Its translation is CASSPVFTGTEGYIQYF.

In its sample, this clonotype was seen many times. The V call is TRBV6-5, the J call TRBJ2-7, with D unresolved. CDR1 and CDR2 from the germline V gene are MNHEY and SVGAGI. The germline V and J ends were trimmed by 3 bases and 8 bases, with 17 bases remaining between them. CDR3 size: 14 residues. The DNA for the CDR3 is TGTGCCAGCAGTTATCCCGGCAGAACTGGCAAGCAGTACTTC. It is translated as CASSYPGRTGKQYF.

In its sample, this clonotype was seen many times. This chain links TRBV6-2 or TRBV6-3 with TRBJ1-5; a possible D gene is TRBD1 (5 bases). V was clipped by 2 bases and J by 2 bases, with 13 bases between them. This CDR3 has 16 amino acids. From germline, CDR1 is MNHEY and CDR2 SVGEGT. The CDR3 nucleotides read TGTGCCAGCAGTTACGGGCAGGGTGGTGGCAATCAGCCCCAGCATTTT. This gives the protein CASSYGQGGGNQPQHF.

This clonotype was counted a few times. The V and J genes are TRBV2 and TRBJ1-5; 11 nucleotides agree with TRBD1. Germline trimming cut 6 bases from V and 9 bases from J; bases unmatched to any gene: 10. The length of the CDR3 is 15 residues. Germline V gene data show CDR1 as SNHLY and CDR2 as FYNNEI. CDR3 in amino acids: CASRDRGQTSWPQHF. CDR3 sequence (DNA): TGTGCCAGCAGGGACAGGGGGCAGACCTCGTGGCCCCAGCATTTT.

There are many counts of this clonotype. The rearrangement joins TRBV6-1 to TRBJ2-7; 9 nucleotides align to TRBD2. Trimming cost V 4 bases and J 0 bases; bases outside gene matches: 7. This CDR3 region has 16 residues. CDR1 is MNHNS and CDR2 is SASEGT in the germline V gene. The DNA of the CDR3 is TGTGCCAGCAGTGCACTAGCGGGCACGCTCTCCTACGAGCAGTACTTC. It translates to CASSALAGTLSYEQYF.

This clonotype has more than one count but fewer than ten. Possible read error: a much larger clone is one base away. The missing conserved phenylalanine or tryptophan at the end of this CDR3 makes a read error likely. The CDR3 spells CSANRPELSDGYTL. Written as DNA, the CDR3 is TGCAGTGCTAACAGGCCAGAGCTTTCGGATGGCTACACCTTG. The chain has TRBV20-1 and TRBJ1-2, with D possibly matching TRBD1 (5 bases). V dropped 4 bases and J dropped 6 bases, with 18 bases sitting between them. The CDR3 runs 14 residues. Germline values: CDR1 DFQATT, CDR2 SNEGSKA (reference sequence).

This clonotype was found many times. The limits of the CDR3 on the DNA are not certain, so only TCRdb's listed CDR3 is given. This chain connects TRBV6-1 to TRBJ2-4; TRBD1 is the table's D call and was not checked against the DNA. With termini counted, the CDR3 has 16 amino acids. Germline V gene data show CDR1 as MNHNS and CDR2 as SASEGT. This chain's CDR3 is CASSEVGEGAKNIKYF.

The chain combines TRBV10-2 with TRBJ1-1, with unresolved D. There are 12 residues in the CDR3. The germline V gene encodes CDR1 WSHSY and CDR2 SAAADI. V was trimmed by 6 bases and J by 6 bases, leaving 11 bases between them. CDR3 coding DNA: TGCGCCAGCAGGGACCTTACCCCTGAAGCTTTCTTT. As protein: CASRDLTPEAFF.

This clonotype occurred a few times. The chain employs TRBV6-1 and TRBJ2-6, with D unresolved. The germline gives CDR1 MNHNS, CDR2 SASEGT. This CDR3 is built from 14 residues. The V gene lost 8 bases and the J gene lost 0 bases, with 8 bases spanning the gap. The CDR3 region is CASSGFSGANVLTF. CDR3 DNA sequence: TGTGCCAGCTCCGGGTTCTCTGGGGCCAACGTCCTGACTTTC.

On this clonotype: The germline gene is not matched at one end of the junction; a read error may be the cause. The V and J genes are TRBV27 and TRBJ1-1; D is perhaps TRBD1 (6 bases). CDR1 is MNHEY and CDR2 is SMNVEV in the germline V gene (reference sequence). The CDR3 runs 13 residues. The CDR3 is CASSLIQGAEACF. The CDR3 coding sequence is TGTGCCAGCAGTCTAATACAGGGCGCTGAAGCTTGCTTT.

The chain couples TRBV6-1 to TRBJ1-1, with D perhaps TRBD1 (6 bases). Trimming took off 4 bases at V and 1 base at J, with 10 bases between the two ends. Germline CDR1 reads MNHNS; CDR2 reads SASEGT. The CDR3 loop spans 14 amino acids. The CDR3 DNA sequence: TGTGCCAGCAGTGGACAGGACCCGAACACTGAAGCTTTCTTT. It is translated as CASSGQDPNTEAFF.

V gene TRBV30 combines with J gene TRBJ2-7; possibly TRBD1 or TRBD2 for D (5 bases each). From germline, CDR1 is GTSNPN and CDR2 SVGIG (reference sequence). With 3 bases removed from V and 8 bases from J, the gap between germline ends came to 20 bases. The CDR3 covers 14 residues. CDR3 loop: CAWRVGTGPTKQYF. The CDR3, as DNA: TGTGCCTGGAGAGTGGGGACGGGGCCTACGAAGCAGTACTTC.